These 4 T cell receptor beta chains were sequenced from one sample in a study of blood T cells in healthy people across ages. With a J-beta primer mix and a sample-barcoded 5' primer, a second PCR ran 7 to 11 cycles. TCRdb re-analysed the 5' RACE reads in MiXCR, keeping a single row per CDR3 protein. Altogether approximately 600,000 distinct CDR3 sequences are present, roughly 58% being singletons, with the ten largest covering 30% to 40%. Source material: blood. These receptors all come from a man aged 55 to 70 in good health.

This clonotype has just a few counts. In DNA form, the CDR3 reads TGTGCCACAAAGACTACTTCAAAAGAGACCCAGTACTTC. Translating gives CATKTTSKETQYF. The chain uses TRBV2 and TRBJ2-7, with D possibly being TRBD2 (5 bases). Near its end, the DNA agrees better with TRBJ2-5, so the J call may be wrong. The germline V gene encodes CDR1 SNHLY and CDR2 FYNNEI. The CDR3 covers 13 residues.

The CDR3: CASPTSGPTGNYGYTF. DNA of the CDR3: TGTGCCAGCCCCACCTCAGGGCCGACAGGGAACTATGGCTACACCTTC. The V and J genes are TRBV3-1 and TRBJ1-2; the match to TRBD1 covers 7 bases. V was pared by 8 bases and J by 2 bases, with 14 bases of the junction left unmatched. The CDR3 extends over 16 amino acids. Germline V gene sequence: CDR1 LGHDT, CDR2 YNNKEL (reference sequence).

The chain links TRBV11-2 to TRBJ2-4; TRBD1 matches at 8 bases. The J call is doubtful: the DNA matches TRBJ2-7 better. There are 15 residues in the CDR3. Germline CDR1 reads SGHAT; CDR2 reads FQNNGV. The CDR3 protein is CASGSSQDRGYEQYF. Written as DNA, the CDR3 is TGTGCCAGCGGCTCAAGTCAAGACAGGGGCTACGAGCAGTACTTC.

The chain carries TRBV11-2 and TRBJ2-5; the D gene is possibly TRBD2 (5 bases). Germline V gene lookup returns CDR1 SGHAT and CDR2 FQNNGV. The CDR3 sequence is 17 residues long. The V end was cut by 5 bases, the J end by 4 bases, with 23 bases between. CDR3 region: CASSPRVHLAGAETQYF. The CDR3 DNA sequence: TGTGCCAGCAGCCCCCGAGTCCACCTAGCAGGTGCAGAGACCCAGTACTTC.